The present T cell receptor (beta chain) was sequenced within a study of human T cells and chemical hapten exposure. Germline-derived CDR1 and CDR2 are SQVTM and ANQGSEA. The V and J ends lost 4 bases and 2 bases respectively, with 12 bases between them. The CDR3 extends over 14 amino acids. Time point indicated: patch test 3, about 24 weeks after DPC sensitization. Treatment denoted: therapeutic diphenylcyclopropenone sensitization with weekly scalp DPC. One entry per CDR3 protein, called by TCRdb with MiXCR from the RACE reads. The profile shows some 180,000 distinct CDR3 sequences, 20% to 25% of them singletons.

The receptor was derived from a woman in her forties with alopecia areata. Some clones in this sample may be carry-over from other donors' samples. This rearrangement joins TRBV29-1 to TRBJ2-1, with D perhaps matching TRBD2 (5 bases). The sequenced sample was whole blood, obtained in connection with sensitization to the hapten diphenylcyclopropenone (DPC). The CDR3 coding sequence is TGCAGCGTTGTTTTAGCGAGGGCCTACAATGAGCAGTTCTTC. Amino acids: CSVVLARAYNEQFF.